This T cell receptor (beta chain) was identified during a study of Ad26.COV2.S vaccination and SARS-CoV-2 variants (dated by TCRdb to the early 2020s). Background for the entire study: Donors in the vaccine arm were drawn from COV1001, a multicentre, randomized, double-blind, placebo-controlled phase I-IIa trial testing Ad26.COV2.S in healthy adults. Trial participants were randomized into five groups of five: low-dose or high-dose Ad26.COV2.S given once or twice, or placebo on both occasions. Throughout the experiments and outcome assessment, investigators stayed blinded to trial group allocation. TCRbeta repertoire sequencing was used to assess the specificity and breadth of SARS-CoV-2-reactive T cell receptors after Ad26.COV2.S vaccination. Ad26.COV2.S was administered intramuscularly at a dose of 5x10^10 or 1x10^11 viral particles, either as one shot or as two shots given 56 days apart. A total of 32 samples were included in the TCR-sequenced set, comprising roughly 19 Ad26.COV2.S vaccine recipients, 5 placebo recipients and 8 SARS-CoV-2 convalescent individuals. Broader findings and caveats from the paper: After vaccination, substantial breadth of spike-specific CD8+ and CD4+ T cell responses was reported. Comparing responses between vaccine doses or regimens was not something the study was powered to do. Spike-specific TCR breadth was higher in Ad26.COV2.S recipients than in placebo recipients (P = 0.0014). Non-spike TCR breadth was comparable between vaccine and placebo recipients, consistent with the vaccine containing only spike. It was noted by the authors that total T cell responses may have been underestimated by the TCR breadth and depth analyses.

Reading the label with the study, this specimen's treatment or condition is: 15 to 20 received Ad26.COV2.S at low or high dose, single or two shots; about 5 received placebo; per-sample allocation not given. Repertoires of vaccine and placebo recipients were sequenced from samples taken on day 63 after the first injection. In Cohort 1b, about 25 adults aged 18-55 years were enrolled at a single site in Boston, USA, between 29 July and 7 August 2020. Ad26.COV2.S consisted of a replication-incompetent adenovirus type 26 vector by which a prefusion-stabilized SARS-CoV-2 spike protein from the original Wuhan strain was expressed. Worth noting for this clone: The antigen it binds to is not known. No base qualities exist here, and no much larger clone lies one base off it.

Including the terminal cysteine and phenylalanine, the CDR3 comprises 15 residues. Only CDR3 DNA is held: 45 bases, read in frame from base 1. CDR1 SGHRS and CDR2 YFSETQ are derived from the germline V gene. At the junction V is shortened by 2 bases and J by 3 bases; bases outside the gene matches: 7. The immunoSEQ Assay was used to sequence TCRbeta CDR3 regions. After extraction, genomic DNA underwent amplification by bias-controlled multiplex PCR, followed by high-throughput sequencing. The paper's data handling went like this. To quantify the absolute abundance of every unique TCRbeta CDR3 region, sequences were collapsed and filtered. T cell fraction was estimated by normalization of TCRbeta template counts to usable DNA, with usable DNA being measured through amplification of reference genes present in all nucleated cells. Repertoire TCRs were annotated as SARS-CoV-2-specific when V gene, CDR3 amino acid sequence and J gene were exactly matched to a known reactive TCR set. MIRA supplied the reference SARS-CoV-2 TCR set, which was filtered for enrichment in COVID-19-positive ImmuneCODE repertoires so that public or cross-reactive TCRs were removed. Using the MIRA antigens, annotated TCRs were further analysed by specific ORF or by position within an ORF. Depth was the summed frequency of annotated unique rearrangements, while breadth was defined as annotated unique rearrangements over total unique productive rearrangements. TCR breadth was compared between groups using two-sided Wilcoxon rank-sum tests. TCRdb took over this immuneACCESS table, retaining in-frame rearrangements with V and J assigned. Such tables are incomplete; in checked studies, under half of the missing clones stem from an unresolved V gene, and the remainder is unexplained. D and trimming come from the DNA, and the V and J calls and clone size come from that table. Counted in this sample were over 450,000 clones; 70% to 90% of them appeared once. The ten largest clones represent 1.5% to 2% of the sample.

Sequencing was performed on peripheral blood, taken in a trial of Ad26.COV2.S vaccine versus placebo. The chain joins TRBV5-1 to TRBJ1-1, with 7 bases in between that match TRBD1. This clonotype originated in a person aged 18-65 years who received the Ad26.COV2.S COVID-19 vaccine or a placebo. The DNA sequence is given as TGCGCCAGCAGCTTCCCTCCAGGGGGAGACACTGAAGCTTTCTTT. Its protein reads: CASSFPPGGDTEAFF. Reference TRBV5-1 and TRBJ1-1 proteins supply the regions before and after the CDR3; the full variable domain is: KAGVTQTPRYLIKTRGQQVTLSCSPISGHRSVSWYQQTPGQGLQFLFEYFSETQRNKGNFPGRFSGRQFSNSRSEMNVSTLELGDSALYLCASSFPPGGDTEAFFGQGTRLTVV.